This T cell receptor (beta chain) appears in the sequencing data of a study of tissue T cells after allogeneic stem cell transplantation. Study-level findings and limits: Anatomically similar tissues had similar TCR repertoires within each patient. The patient cohort was small and clinically heterogeneous, with limited sampling depth.

V was trimmed by 0 bases and J by 0 bases, leaving 6 bases between them. The CDR3 sequence is 14 residues long. In germline, CDR1 is SGHSN, CDR2 HYEKVE. Indicated time point: mouse harvest day 7 after allogeneic transplant. Mouse grafts combined 10^7 T-cell-depleted bone marrow cells with 10^6 splenic CD5+ T cells. Tissues came from B6→BALB/c major-mismatch GVHD mice at day 7 or 14. Clones were read by immunoSEQ multiplex PCR, and TCRdb kept only the in-frame ones, dropping some. The sample consists of some 4,000 clones, about 50% of them appearing once. Comments on this clone: Its target is not known. The germline and genes are mouse ones. The read is 1 residue too short to cover the CDR3 end, so that end is filled in from the germline J gene.

The sequence was collected from a female BALB/c mouse given C57BL/6 T cells with graft-versus-host disease after an allogeneic hematopoietic cell transplant. The sample comprised lymph node tissue. The chain recombines TRBV12-1 with TRBJ2-4; a possible D gene is TRBD1 (6 bases). CDR3 DNA (partial): TGTGCCAGCTCTCTCCAGGGGAGTCAAAACACCTTGTAC. Translated: CASSLQGSQNTLY. The entire CDR3 protein reads CASSLQGSQNTLYF.